These T cell receptor beta chains were read from a single sample in a study of human T cells and chemical hapten exposure. From the RACE reads, TCRdb called clonotypes with MiXCR, one entry per CDR3 protein. The table includes a few hundred thousand distinct CDR3 sequences, approximately 5.8% detected once. Material: whole blood, obtained in connection with sensitization to the hapten diphenylcyclopropenone (DPC). The receptors were sampled from a woman aged 18-35 years with alopecia areata. Some clones in this sample may be carry-over from other donors' samples. The CDR3 runs from the conserved cysteine through the conserved F or W. The order of the fields is D gene, J gene, V gene, clone size, CDR3 protein, CDR3 DNA. A D gene is named only where the DNA matches it firmly. Only part of the rows carry a size: once, few, many, or a class if the clone is expanded.

>.|TRBJ2-3|TRBV9|.
CASSVEPDTQYF
TGTGCCAGCAGCGTAGAACCAGATACGCAGTATTTT
>.|TRBJ2-1|TRBV18|many
CASSPARAGNEQFF
TGTGCCAGCTCACCTGCGCGGGCGGGCAATGAGCAGTTCTTC
>TRBD1|TRBJ1-6|TRBV6-5|.
CASSYSTGGSPLHF
TGTGCCAGCAGTTACTCGACAGGGGGCTCACCCCTCCACTTT
>.|TRBJ2-3|TRBV6-2/TRBV6-3|many
CASSYDGPFTDTQYF
TGTGCCAGCAGTTACGACGGGCCTTTCACAGATACGCAGTATTTT
>.|TRBJ1-2|TRBV5-4|few
CASSLVLGTNGYTF
TGTGCCAGCAGCTTGGTTTTAGGGACAAATGGCTACACCTTC
>.|TRBJ2-7|TRBV29-1|many
CSVSREYEQYF
TGCAGCGTTTCCAGGGAATACGAGCAGTACTTC
>TRBD2|TRBJ2-7|TRBV6-2/TRBV6-3|.
CASSQLPGGQAYEQYF
TGTGCCAGCAGTCAACTCCCGGGGGGGCAGGCCTACGAGCAGTACTTC
>.|TRBJ2-1|TRBV10-3|.
CAISEGDEQFF
TGTGCCATCAGTGAGGGAGATGAGCAGTTCTTC
>TRBD1|TRBJ2-7|TRBV2|few
CASRGQGDEQYF
TGTGCCAGCAGGGGACAGGGGGACGAGCAGTACTTC
>TRBD1|TRBJ2-1|TRBV10-3|many
CAIGDRDYNEQFF
TGTGCCATCGGGGACAGGGACTACAATGAGCAGTTCTTC
>.|TRBJ1-1|TRBV7-9|many
CASSLDSRAFF
TGTGCCAGCAGCTTAGACAGTAGGGCTTTCTTT
>.|TRBJ1-5|TRBV20-1|.
CSASKQGNSNQPQHF
TGCAGTGCTAGTAAACAGGGAAATAGCAATCAGCCCCAGCATTTT
>TRBD1|TRBJ2-7|TRBV25-1|few
CASAGQGAGEQYF
TGTGCCAGCGCGGGACAGGGGGCTGGCGAGCAGTACTTC
>TRBD1|TRBJ1-2|TRBV5-4|many
CASSPRQGNGYTF
TGTGCCAGCAGCCCACGACAGGGAAATGGCTACACCTTC
>TRBD1|TRBJ2-7|TRBV20-1|.
CSAGEGQGFYEQYF
TGCAGTGCCGGGGAGGGACAGGGGTTCTACGAGCAGTACTTC
>.|TRBJ2-6|TRBV4-3|many
CASSQEPGSGANVLTF
TGCGCCAGCAGCCAAGAACCCGGCTCTGGGGCCAACGTCCTGACTTTC
>TRBD2|TRBJ2-2|TRBV4-1|many
CASSRGRGDTGELFF
TGCGCCAGCAGCCGAGGGCGGGGGGACACCGGGGAGCTGTTTTTT
>.|TRBJ1-6|TRBV4-2|many
CASSQDRGQLLHF
TGTGCCAGCAGCCAAGATAGAGGGCAACTTCTCCACTTT
>.|TRBJ1-5|TRBV20-1|.
CSARDIIGGAAQHF
TGCAGTGCTAGAGACATCATCGGGGGAGCGGCCCAGCATTTT
>TRBD2|TRBJ2-5|TRBV7-8|many
CASSLRLAETQYF
TGTGCCAGCAGCCTCAGACTAGCAGAGACCCAGTACTTC
>.|TRBJ1-5|TRBV6-2/TRBV6-3|many
CASSYPQDSNQPQHF
TGTGCCAGCAGTTACCCACAGGATAGCAATCAGCCCCAGCATTTT
>.|TRBJ2-3|TRBV2|.
CASRDGERLDTQYF
TGTGCCTCCCGGGACGGCGAACGCTTAGATACGCAGTATTTT
>TRBD2|TRBJ2-3|TRBV25-1|many
CASSDTGGLAVDPDTQYF
TGTGCCAGCAGTGATACAGGTGGACTAGCGGTCGATCCAGATACGCAGTATTTT
>.|TRBJ1-5|TRBV5-1|many
CASRPGDNQPQHF
TGCGCCAGCCGACCAGGGGACAATCAGCCCCAGCATTTT
>.|TRBJ1-1|TRBV27|many
CASSLGPGIEAFF
TGTGCCAGCAGTTTAGGGCCCGGGATTGAAGCTTTCTTT
>TRBD1|TRBJ2-7|TRBV7-6|few
CASSLGGGRGEQYF
TGTGCCAGCAGCTTAGGAGGGGGCCGAGGGGAGCAGTACTTC
>.|TRBJ2-6|TRBV4-1|many
CASSQFGLTGAHQEANVLTF
TGCGCCAGCAGCCAATTTGGCCTTACGGGGGCGCACCAGGAGGCCAACGTCCTGACTTTC
>.|TRBJ2-7|TRBV20-1|few
CSARTGASYEQYF
TGCAGTGCCCGAACGGGGGCCTCCTACGAGCAGTACTTC
>TRBD1|TRBJ2-7|TRBV7-2|many
CASSLARDRSSYEQYF
TGTGCCAGCAGCTTAGCCCGGGACAGAAGCTCCTACGAGCAGTACTTC
>TRBD2|TRBJ2-1|TRBV4-2|few
CASSPKAGGTYNEQFF
TGTGCCAGCAGCCCAAAAGCGGGGGGAACCTACAATGAGCAGTTCTTC
>.|TRBJ2-1|TRBV3-1|few
CASSQDLGSSYNEQFF
TGTGCCAGCAGCCAAGATCTAGGGAGCTCCTACAATGAGCAGTTCTTC
>.|TRBJ2-5|TRBV20-1|.
CSARGASIETQYF
TGCAGTGCTAGAGGGGCTAGCATTGAGACCCAGTACTTC
>TRBD1|TRBJ2-1|TRBV10-3|.
CAISESEGQGHNEQFF
TGTGCCATCAGTGAGTCGGAGGGACAGGGACACAATGAGCAGTTCTTC
>.|TRBJ1-1|TRBV28|many
CASSLSRGTEAFF
TGTGCCAGCAGTTTATCCCGGGGGACTGAAGCTTTCTTT
>TRBD2|TRBJ2-3|TRBV6-1|.
CASMNGLGLAGAPPPDTQYF
TGTGCCAGCATGAATGGTCTGGGACTAGCGGGGGCCCCTCCGCCAGATACGCAGTATTTT
>.|TRBJ1-1|TRBV11-2|.
CASSLGPHNTEAFF
TGTGCCAGCAGCTTAGGGCCCCACAACACTGAAGCTTTCTTT
>TRBD2|TRBJ2-1|TRBV11-3|.
CASSLGGLAGLYNEQFF
TGTGCCAGCAGCTTAGGGGGGCTAGCGGGTCTCTACAATGAGCAGTTCTTC
>TRBD1|TRBJ2-7|TRBV29-1|few
CSVARDRGDEQYF
TGCAGCGTAGCCCGGGACAGGGGCGACGAGCAGTACTTC
>.|TRBJ1-1|TRBV19|many
CASSEGHRNFMNTEAFF
TGTGCCAGTAGTGAAGGTCACCGAAACTTTATGAACACTGAAGCTTTCTTT
>.|TRBJ1-1|TRBV27|many
CASSFHPENTEAFF
TGTGCCAGCAGTTTTCATCCGGAGAACACTGAAGCTTTCTTT
>.|TRBJ2-7|TRBV6-2/TRBV6-3|few
CASHRGGYEQYF
TGTGCCAGCCACAGGGGGGGCTACGAGCAGTACTTC
>.|TRBJ2-2|TRBV4-1|many
CASSQDALTWTGELFF
TGCGCCAGCAGCCAAGACGCCCTGACTTGGACCGGGGAGCTGTTTTTT
>.|TRBJ2-3|TRBV5-4|.
CASSLELLEDTQYF
TGTGCCAGCAGCTTGGAGCTGTTGGAAGATACGCAGTATTTT
>.|TRBJ1-2|TRBV12-3/TRBV12-4|.
CASSFQTQWGYTF
TGTGCCAGCAGTTTTCAGACACAGTGGGGCTACACCTTC
>.|TRBJ1-6|TRBV7-9|.
CASSLGLYNSPLHF
TGTGCCAGCAGCCTAGGGCTGTATAATTCACCCCTCCACTTT
>.|TRBJ2-2|TRBV6-6|many
CASSYSWQDNTGELFF
TGTGCCAGCAGTTACTCTTGGCAGGATAACACCGGGGAGCTGTTTTTT